The 13 T cell receptor beta chains below were found in one sample sequenced in a study of CD8 T cells in ankylosing spondylitis. MiXCR, applied by TCRdb to the 5' RACE reads, yields one record per CDR3 protein. The table records approximately 110,000 distinct CDR3 sequences, 24% of them present only once. The specimen was synovial fluid, either unsorted or a sorted T cell fraction (not recorded which). These receptors all come from a male donor with ankylosing spondylitis.

In its sample, this clonotype was seen a few times. The V and J genes are TRBV5-1 and TRBJ2-1; D is possibly TRBD2 (5 bases). Trimming removed 0 bases at V and 2 bases at J, with 15 bases between. The CDR3 spans 17 residues. Germline V gene sequence: CDR1 SGHRS, CDR2 YFSETQ. The CDR3, as DNA: TGCGCCAGCAGCTTGGAAGGGCCCCCGAGGGCCTACAATGAGCAGTTCTTC. It encodes CASSLEGPPRAYNEQFF.

This clonotype was seen more than once but under ten times. The chain uses TRBV20-1 and TRBJ2-5; 13 bases fit TRBD2. The germline V gene encodes CDR1 DFQATT and CDR2 SNEGSKA (reference sequence). This CDR3 contains 18 residues. Losses at the gene ends were 6 bases for V and 2 bases for J; bases not matched to a gene: 15. The CDR3 DNA reads as TGCAGTGCCTCCGGACAGGTTCGGGGACTAGCGGGACAAGAGACCCAGTACTTC. Protein product: CSASGQVRGLAGQETQYF.

The chain combines TRBV16 with TRBJ2-7, with no clear D. Germline CDR1 reads KGHSY; CDR2 reads FQNENV. This CDR3 has 13 residues. V was shortened by 2 bases and J by 3 bases, with 8 bases between the two germline ends. The CDR3 spells CASSQQTDYEQYF. The CDR3 nucleotides are TGTGCCAGCAGCCAACAAACGGACTACGAGCAGTACTTC.

This clonotype was observed a few times. The rearrangement links TRBV20-1 to TRBJ2-1; 8 nucleotides line up with TRBD1. CDR1 DFQATT and CDR2 SNEGSKA come from the germline V gene (reference sequence). J gave up 9 bases and V 1 base, and 11 bases lay outside the gene matches. The CDR3 is 15 residues long. CDR3 in DNA: TGCAGTGCTAGAGCCCCGGGCAGGGGGCCGGGTGAGCAGTTCTTC. Protein product: CSARAPGRGPGEQFF.

This chain connects TRBV5-1 to TRBJ2-3, with D possibly being TRBD1 or TRBD2 (5 bases each). The ends were cut back, 3 bases at V and 0 bases at J, with 11 bases in the middle. Germline V CDR1 and CDR2: SGHRS, YFSETQ. The CDR3 is 15 residues long. Written as DNA, the CDR3 is TGCGCCAGCAGCTGGGGGACCCCTAGCACAGATACGCAGTATTTT. Its protein is CASSWGTPSTDTQYF. The complete variable domain, with remaining parts taken from reference TRBV5-1 and TRBJ2-3, reads KAGVTQTPRYLIKTRGQQVTLSCSPISGHRSVSWYQQTPGQGLQFLFEYFSETQRNKGNFPGRFSGRQFSNSRSEMNVSTLELGDSALYLCASSWGTPSTDTQYFGPGTRLTVL.

The rearrangement links TRBV4-1 to TRBJ2-3; D not certain. Deletions cut 2 bases from V and 4 bases from J, with 7 bases between. The CDR3 covers 13 residues. Looked up from germline, CDR1 is MGHRA and CDR2 is YSYEKL. The CDR3 reads CASSQRTSDTQYF. The CDR3 DNA reads TGCGCCAGCAGCCAAAGGACCTCAGATACGCAGTATTTT.

The rearrangement joins TRBV11-2 to TRBJ2-1, with D tentatively TRBD1 (6 bases). Per germline, CDR1 SGHAT and CDR2 FQNNGV. V dropped 5 bases and J dropped 4 bases, with 12 bases sitting between them. This CDR3 spans 14 amino acids. The CDR3 loop is CASSIEDRYNEQFF. In DNA, the CDR3 is TGTGCCAGCAGCATCGAGGACAGATACAATGAGCAGTTCTTC.

The chain links TRBV7-9 to TRBJ2-1; D remains ambiguous. CDR1 and CDR2 (germline): SEHNR, FQNEAQ (reference sequence). V lost 1 base and J lost 8, with 12 bases in between. The CDR3 has 14 residues. CDR3 sequence reads: CASSLEGRIHEQFF. The CDR3 nucleotides read TGTGCCAGCAGCTTAGAAGGCAGGATCCATGAGCAGTTCTTC.

In the case of this clonotype: An end of the junction does not agree with germline; a read error may underlie this. V and J are TRBV20-1 and TRBJ2-1; D is unclear. The CDR3 sequence is 10 residues long. Germline V lookup: CDR1 DFQATT, CDR2 SNEGSKA (reference sequence). The CDR3 DNA reads as TGCAGTGCCAGAGCTAATGAGCAGTTCTTC. Its protein is CSARANEQFF.

This clonotype was seen many times. The J gene is TRBJ1-6, the V gene TRBV6-1; no definite D call. The V gene's germline CDR1 is MNHNS and CDR2 SASEGT. The CDR3 spans 14 residues. The V gene lost 4 bases and the J gene lost 10 bases, with 14 bases spanning the gap. For the CDR3, the DNA is TGTGCCAGCAGTGGCAGAATGAGAGAGTCACCCCTCCACTTT. This sequence encodes CASSGRMRESPLHF.

A few counts support this clonotype. The chain links TRBV2 to TRBJ1-1; D is uncertain. Between the trimmed V and J ends, which lost 1 base and 2 bases, there was a span of 11 bases. Germline V gene sequence: CDR1 SNHLY, CDR2 FYNNEI. CDR3 length equals 15 residues. CDR3 region: CASSEGAGLNTEAFF. CDR3 nucleotide sequence: TGTGCCAGCAGTGAAGGAGCCGGGCTCAACACTGAAGCTTTCTTT.

J is TRBJ2-1 and V is TRBV12-3 or TRBV12-4, with 12 bases that match TRBD2. V lost 5 bases to trimming and J lost 10 bases; unmatched junction nucleotides: 3. The CDR3 extends over 13 amino acids. This chain's CDR3 is CASSTSGRHEQFF. The CDR3, as DNA: TGTGCCAGCAGTACTAGCGGGAGGCACGAGCAGTTCTTC.

This chain uses TRBV12-3 or TRBV12-4 with TRBJ1-5; 7 bases map to TRBD1. V dropped 5 bases and J dropped 4; count of bases not matched to a gene: 5. The CDR3 contains 14 residues. The CDR3 protein is CASSPDRSNQPQHF. In DNA form, the CDR3 reads TGTGCCAGCAGTCCGGACAGGTCGAATCAGCCCCAGCATTTT.